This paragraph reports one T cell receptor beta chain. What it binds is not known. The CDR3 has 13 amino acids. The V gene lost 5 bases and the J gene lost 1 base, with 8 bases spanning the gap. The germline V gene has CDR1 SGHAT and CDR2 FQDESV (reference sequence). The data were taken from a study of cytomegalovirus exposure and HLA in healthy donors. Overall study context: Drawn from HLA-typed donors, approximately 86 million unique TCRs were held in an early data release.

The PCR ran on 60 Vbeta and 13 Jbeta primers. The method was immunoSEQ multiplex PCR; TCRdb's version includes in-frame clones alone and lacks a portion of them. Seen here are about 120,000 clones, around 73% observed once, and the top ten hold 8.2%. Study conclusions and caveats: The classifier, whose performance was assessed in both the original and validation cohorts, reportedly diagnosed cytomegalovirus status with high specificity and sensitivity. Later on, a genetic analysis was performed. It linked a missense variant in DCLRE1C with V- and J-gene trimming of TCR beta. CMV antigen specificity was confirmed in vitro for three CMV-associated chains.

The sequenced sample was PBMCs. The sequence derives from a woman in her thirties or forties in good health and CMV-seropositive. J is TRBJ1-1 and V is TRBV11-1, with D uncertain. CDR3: CASSPTWNTEAFF. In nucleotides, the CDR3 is TGTGCCAGCAGCCCCACATGGAACACTGAAGCTTTCTTT.